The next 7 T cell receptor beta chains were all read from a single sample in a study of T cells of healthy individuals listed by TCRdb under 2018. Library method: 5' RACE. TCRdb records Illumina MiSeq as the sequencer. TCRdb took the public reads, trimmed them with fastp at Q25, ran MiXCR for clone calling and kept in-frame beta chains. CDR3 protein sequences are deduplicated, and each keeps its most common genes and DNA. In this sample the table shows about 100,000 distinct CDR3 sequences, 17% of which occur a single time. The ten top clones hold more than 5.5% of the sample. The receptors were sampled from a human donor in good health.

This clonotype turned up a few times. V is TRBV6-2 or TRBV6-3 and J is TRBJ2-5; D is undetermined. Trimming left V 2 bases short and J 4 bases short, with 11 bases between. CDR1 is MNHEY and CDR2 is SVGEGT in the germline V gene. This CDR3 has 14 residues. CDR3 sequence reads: CASSYGGSSETQYF. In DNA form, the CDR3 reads TGTGCCAGCAGTTACGGCGGATCGTCAGAGACCCAGTACTTC.

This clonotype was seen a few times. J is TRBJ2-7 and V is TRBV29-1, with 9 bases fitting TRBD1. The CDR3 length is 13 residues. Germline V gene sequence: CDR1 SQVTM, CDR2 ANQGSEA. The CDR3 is CSGNGTGPHEQYF. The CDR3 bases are TGCAGTGGTAACGGGACAGGGCCCCACGAGCAGTACTTC.

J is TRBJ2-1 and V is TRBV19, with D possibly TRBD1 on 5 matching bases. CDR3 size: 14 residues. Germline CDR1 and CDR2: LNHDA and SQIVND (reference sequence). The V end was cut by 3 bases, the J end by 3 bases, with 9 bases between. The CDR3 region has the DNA TGTGCCAGTAGTATTGATCAGGGCTACAATGAGCAGTTCTTC. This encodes CASSIDQGYNEQFF.

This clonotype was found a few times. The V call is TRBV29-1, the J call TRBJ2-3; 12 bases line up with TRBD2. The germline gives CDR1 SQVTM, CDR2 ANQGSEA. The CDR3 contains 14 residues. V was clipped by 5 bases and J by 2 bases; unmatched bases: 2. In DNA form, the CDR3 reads TGCAGCGTTACTAGCGGGGGGTTCACAGATACGCAGTATTTT. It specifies CSVTSGGFTDTQYF.

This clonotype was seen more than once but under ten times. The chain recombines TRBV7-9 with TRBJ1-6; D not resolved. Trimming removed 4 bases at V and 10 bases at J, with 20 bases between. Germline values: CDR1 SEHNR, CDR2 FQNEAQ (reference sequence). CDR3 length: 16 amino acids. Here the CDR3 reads CASSSAPGASGSPLHF. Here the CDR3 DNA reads TGTGCCAGCAGCTCAGCCCCGGGCGCGTCGGGGTCACCCCTCCACTTT. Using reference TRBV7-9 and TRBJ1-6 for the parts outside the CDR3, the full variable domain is DTGVSQNPRHKITKRGQNVTFRCDPISEHNRLYWYRQTLGQGPEFLTYFQNEAQLEKSRLLSDRFSAERPKGSFSTLEIQRTEQGDSAMYLCASSSAPGASGSPLHFGNGTRLTVT.

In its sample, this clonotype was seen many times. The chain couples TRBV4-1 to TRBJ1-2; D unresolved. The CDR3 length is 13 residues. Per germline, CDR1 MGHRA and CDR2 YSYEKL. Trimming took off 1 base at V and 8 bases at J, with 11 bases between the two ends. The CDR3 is CASSQVGPGGYTF. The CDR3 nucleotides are TGCGCCAGCAGCCAAGTCGGGCCTGGGGGCTACACCTTC.

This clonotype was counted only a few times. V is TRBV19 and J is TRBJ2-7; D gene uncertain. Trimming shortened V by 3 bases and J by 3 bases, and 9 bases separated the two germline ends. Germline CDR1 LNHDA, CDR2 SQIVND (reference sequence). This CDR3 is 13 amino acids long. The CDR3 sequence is CASSMVRFYEQYF. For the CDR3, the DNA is TGTGCCAGTAGTATGGTTCGGTTCTACGAGCAGTACTTC.